This T cell receptor (beta chain) was obtained from a study of beta chain features in type 1 diabetes. In the study overall: Taken together, all samples contributed nearly 110 million examined sorted cells. Points from the study as a whole: Insertion counts at VDJ junctions were lower in type 1 diabetes patients, who also showed more deletions there. Patients with Type 1 diabetes showed moderately but significantly shorter TCRB CDR3s in all four CD4+ subsets.

Looked up from germline, CDR1 is SGDLS and CDR2 is YYNGEE. The V gene lost 0 bases and the J gene lost 4 bases, with 19 bases spanning the gap. This CDR3 has 17 residues. CD45RO/CCR7/CD25/CD127/CD95/CD27 staining was used to isolate CD4+ naive, central memory, regulatory and stem cell-like memory cells by sorting. Investigators reverse transcribed all isolated RNA, so they sequenced expressed TCRB transcripts. Libraries were prepared by immunoSEQ multiplex PCR; TCRdb keeps only in-frame clonotypes and omits some of them. The table records 600,000 to 750,000 clones, roughly an eighth of them present only once. As concerns this clone: The antigen is not known.

The sequenced material came from naive CD4+ T cells from blood. The chain recombines TRBV9 with TRBJ1-2; D is unresolved. This TCR was sampled from a man aged 25 to 40 with type 1 diabetes. The CDR3 DNA reads TGTGCCAGCAGCGTAGAACTGGACGCGTGGACTGGCTATGGCTACACCTTC. This translates into CASSVELDAWTGYGYTF.